This TCR beta chain was profiled in a study of T cell responses to AZD1222 COVID-19 vaccine. The CDR3 has 16 amino acids. V dropped 0 bases and J dropped 7; count of bases not matched to a gene: 8. CDR1 and CDR2 (germline): SGHRS, YFSETQ. Points from the study as a whole: Donors were chiefly white British, with a greater number of females, and clonal diversity was perhaps underestimated. Spike as a whole was targeted by vaccine-associated CD4 TCRs, dominant at 160-218 and 743-854. Spike-specific TCR breadth and depth were elevated following two AZD1222 doses.

Investigators merged groups given second doses at roughly 4 or roughly 12 weeks. The table came from immunoSEQ multiplex PCR; TCRdb's copy has only in-frame clones and leaves some out. Among around 130,000 clones listed, nearly 90% were seen once. Points on this clone: Antigen: not known.

The sequencing here drew on peripheral blood, taken 28 days after the second AZD1222 dose. V is TRBV5-1 and J is TRBJ1-4; 8 positions match TRBD1. This sequence was found in an adult who received the AZD1222 COVID-19 vaccine. CDR3: CASSLVGGTGGEKLFF. As DNA, the CDR3 is TGCGCCAGCAGCTTGGTCGGCGGGACAGGCGGTGAAAAACTGTTTTTT.